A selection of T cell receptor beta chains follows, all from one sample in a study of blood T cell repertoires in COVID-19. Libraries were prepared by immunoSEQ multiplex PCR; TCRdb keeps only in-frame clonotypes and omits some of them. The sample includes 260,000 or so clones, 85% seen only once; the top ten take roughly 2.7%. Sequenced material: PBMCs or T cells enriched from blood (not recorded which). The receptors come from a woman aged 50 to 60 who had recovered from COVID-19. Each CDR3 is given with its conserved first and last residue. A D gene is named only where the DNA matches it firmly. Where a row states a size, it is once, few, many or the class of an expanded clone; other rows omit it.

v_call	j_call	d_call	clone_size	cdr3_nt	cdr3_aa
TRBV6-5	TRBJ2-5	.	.	TGTGCCAGCAGTATCGGGATAGTCGAAGAGACCCAGTACTTC	CASSIGIVEETQYF
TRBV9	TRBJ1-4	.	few	TGTGCCAGCAGCCCCAGGAGGGGCGGAACTAATGAAAAACTGTTTTTT	CASSPRRGGTNEKLFF
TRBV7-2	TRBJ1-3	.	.	TGTGCCAGCAGCTTAATGAGTTTCTCTGGAAACACCATATATTTT	CASSLMSFSGNTIYF
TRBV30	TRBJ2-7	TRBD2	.	TGTGCCTGGAGCCAAGGATGGACTAGCGGGGGGGCCTACGAGCAGTACTTC	CAWSQGWTSGGAYEQYF
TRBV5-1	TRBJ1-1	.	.	TGCGCCAGCAGCTTGGTCCCCACAGGGCCTAGAACTGAAGCTTTCTTT	CASSLVPTGPRTEAFF
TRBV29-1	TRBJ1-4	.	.	TGCAGCGCTTCCTTGGGGGCCGCTAATGAAAAACTGTTTTTT	CSASLGAANEKLFF
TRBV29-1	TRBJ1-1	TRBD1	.	TGCAGCGTCGTCACAGGGGGCGCGGTCACTGAAGCTTTCTTT	CSVVTGGAVTEAFF
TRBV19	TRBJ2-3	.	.	TGTGCCAGTAATCGCCGTGGCCAGTCCACAGATACGCAGTATTTT	CASNRRGQSTDTQYF
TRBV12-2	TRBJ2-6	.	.	TGTGCAAGTCGCTTAGGAGACTCTGGGGCCAACGTCCTGACTTTC	CASRLGDSGANVLTF
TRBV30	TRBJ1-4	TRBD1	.	TGTGCCTGGCTACGACAGGGGCGAAAAGAAAAACTGTTTTTT	CAWLRQGRKEKLFF
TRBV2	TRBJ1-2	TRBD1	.	TGTGCCAGCAGTGAAAACGCACGACAGGGGAGGCATGGCTACACCTTC	CASSENARQGRHGYTF
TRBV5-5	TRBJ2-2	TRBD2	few	TGTGCCAGCAGCTGGATCATAGCGGGGAACGGGGAGCTGTTTTTT	CASSWIIAGNGELFF
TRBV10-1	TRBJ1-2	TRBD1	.	TGCGCCAACCAACAGGGGGCTGCTAACTATGGCTACACCTTC	CANQQGAANYGYTF
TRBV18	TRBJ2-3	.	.	TGTGCCAGCTCACCATTAGGAGGGTCGGAAACAGATACGCAGTATTTT	CASSPLGGSETDTQYF
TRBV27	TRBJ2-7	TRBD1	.	TGTGCCAGCAGCCCGGGACAGGGTCCCTACGAGCAGTACTTC	CASSPGQGPYEQYF
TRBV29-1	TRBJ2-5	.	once	TGCAGCGCAGAGGAGGTCCCTATTGAGACCCAGTACTTC	CSAEEVPIETQYF
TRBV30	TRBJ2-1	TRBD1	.	TGTGCCTGGGGACTGGGACAGGGTCGTGATGAGCAGTTCTTC	CAWGLGQGRDEQFF
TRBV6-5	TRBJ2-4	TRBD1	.	TGTGCCACCATAGGGACAGGGGTAGCCAAAAACATTCAGTACTTC	CATIGTGVAKNIQYF
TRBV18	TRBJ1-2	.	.	TGTGCCAGCTCACCGCCGACAGGAACTAACTATGGCTACACCTTC	CASSPPTGTNYGYTF
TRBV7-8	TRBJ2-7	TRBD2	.	TGTGCCAGCAGCGTAGGGGGACTAGCGGGGAGATCCTACGAGCAGTACTTC	CASSVGGLAGRSYEQYF
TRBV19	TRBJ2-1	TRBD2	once	TGTGCCAGTGAAAAGGCGGGACTATCCTACAATGAGCAGTTCTTC	CASEKAGLSYNEQFF
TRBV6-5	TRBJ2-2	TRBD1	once	TGTGCCAGCAGTTACTCGAACAGGGGAACCGGGGAGCTGTTTTTT	CASSYSNRGTGELFF
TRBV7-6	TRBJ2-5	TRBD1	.	TGTGCCAGCAGCCCGGGGACAGACTTCCAAGAGACCCAGTACTTC	CASSPGTDFQETQYF
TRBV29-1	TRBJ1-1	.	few	TGCAGCGTTGTTAGACAGCTCTCGAACACTGAAGCTTTCTTT	CSVVRQLSNTEAFF
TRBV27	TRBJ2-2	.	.	TGTGCCAGCAGTCCGCACTTCGGGGGTGGCACCGGGGAGCTGTTTTTT	CASSPHFGGGTGELFF
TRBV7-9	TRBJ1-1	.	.	TGTGCCAGCAGACCTGACAGATTTGAAGCTTTCTTT	CASRPDRFEAFF
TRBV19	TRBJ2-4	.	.	TGTGCCAGTAGCAGATACAGCGGCAGGGGGGCCGACATTCAGTACTTC	CASSRYSGRGADIQYF
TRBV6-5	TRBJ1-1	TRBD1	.	TGTGCCAGCAGCCGCGGTGGGACAGTGAGGACTGAAGCTTTCTTT	CASSRGGTVRTEAFF
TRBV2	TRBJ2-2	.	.	TGTGCCAGCAGTTACTTGGGCGCCGGGGAGCTGTTTTTT	CASSYLGAGELFF
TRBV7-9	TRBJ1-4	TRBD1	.	TGTGCCAGCAGCTTAGGGACAGGGGATGAAAAACTGTTTTTT	CASSLGTGDEKLFF
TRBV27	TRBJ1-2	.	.	TGTGCCAGCAGTTGGACGGGAAACTCTAACTATGGCTACACCTTC	CASSWTGNSNYGYTF